Sequencing of this T cell receptor beta chain was carried out in a study of human T cells and chemical hapten exposure (dated by TCRdb to about 2021). About the full investigation: Libraries were combined into a pool for sequencing, and differences in TCR yield between samples came mainly from small differences in library volumes within the pool. Peripheral blood TCR repertoire changes were tracked in vivo in alopecia patients during primary and secondary sensitization to the hapten diphenylcyclopropenone (DPC). Both TCR alpha and TCR beta chains were sequenced from each blood RNA sample.

Reading the label with the study, this specimen's time point is: healthy volunteer bleed at 6 weeks. Total RNA was extracted from unfractionated whole blood collected in Tempus Blood RNA tubes. About five healthy volunteers acted as controls for TCR sequencing and had blood drawn at day 0, 2 weeks and 6 weeks. What the authors observed across the whole study: After repeated subsampling, changes were observed in the strength of the expansion versus patch-test correlation and in the threshold at which the correlation became significant. No change with DPC sensitization was found in the number of TCRs above 1 in 1000 frequency, and no evidence of global repertoire structure alterations was found.

CDR1 and CDR2 (SGHRS, YFSETQ) derive from the germline V gene. At the junction V is shortened by 7 bases and J by 0 bases, with 14 bases in between. Reading from cysteine to phenylalanine, the CDR3 counts 16 amino acids. Only the CDR3 part of the read is kept: 48 bases, read in frame from the first base. This clonotype was picked up many times. Its cognate antigen has yet to be identified. No base quality information exists; no much larger clone differs at one position. Library preparation employed RACE. Sequencing was performed on a NextSeq 500. Library preparation attached unique molecular identifiers to individual cDNA molecules for quantitative, reproducible TCR counting. The authors processed their data as follows. A median of about 100,000 TCRs per sample was observed, with a range of about 23,224 to 690,600. The Decombinator software suite was used to annotate the V, J and CDR3 of the TCR reads. To make PS versus PT1 abundance plots, every sample was subsampled to the same number of TCRs (28,000). Expanded TCRs were defined as absent before sensitization and observed at least eight times at the 2-week time point. Clones were called with MiXCR by TCRdb after fastp trimmed the public reads at Q25, and only in-frame beta chains were retained. When rows share a CDR3 protein, they turn into one entry using the most common DNA and genes. These V and J calls rely on TCRdb rather than the paper's analysis. Within this sample are around 45,000 distinct CDR3 sequences, with about 4% of them counted one time only. 4.5% to 6.5% of the sample goes to the ten largest clones.

This receptor was identified in a human donor in good health. Some clones in this sample may be carry-over from other donors' samples. The chain uses TRBV5-1 and TRBJ2-6; the D gene is perhaps TRBD1, from 5 matching bases. What was sequenced was whole blood. The CDR3 region: CASGNLQASGANVLTF. The DNA sequence is as follows: TGCGCCAGCGGAAACCTACAGGCCTCTGGGGCCAACGTCCTGACTTTC.